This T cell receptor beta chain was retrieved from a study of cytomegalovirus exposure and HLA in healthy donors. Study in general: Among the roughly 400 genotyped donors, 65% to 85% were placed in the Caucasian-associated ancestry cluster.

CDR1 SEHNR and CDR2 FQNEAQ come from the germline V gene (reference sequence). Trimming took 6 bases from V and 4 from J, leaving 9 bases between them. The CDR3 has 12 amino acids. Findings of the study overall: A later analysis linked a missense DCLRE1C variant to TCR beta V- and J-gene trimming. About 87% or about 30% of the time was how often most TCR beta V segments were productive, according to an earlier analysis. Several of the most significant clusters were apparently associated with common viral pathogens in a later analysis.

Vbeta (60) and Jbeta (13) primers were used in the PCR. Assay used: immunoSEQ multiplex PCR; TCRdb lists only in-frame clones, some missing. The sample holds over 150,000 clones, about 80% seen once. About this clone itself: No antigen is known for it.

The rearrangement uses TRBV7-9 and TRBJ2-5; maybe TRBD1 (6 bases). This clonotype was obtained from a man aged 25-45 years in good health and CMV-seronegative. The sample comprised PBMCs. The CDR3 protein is CASRGGLETQYF. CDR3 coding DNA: TGTGCCAGCAGAGGGGGTTTAGAGACCCAGTACTTC.